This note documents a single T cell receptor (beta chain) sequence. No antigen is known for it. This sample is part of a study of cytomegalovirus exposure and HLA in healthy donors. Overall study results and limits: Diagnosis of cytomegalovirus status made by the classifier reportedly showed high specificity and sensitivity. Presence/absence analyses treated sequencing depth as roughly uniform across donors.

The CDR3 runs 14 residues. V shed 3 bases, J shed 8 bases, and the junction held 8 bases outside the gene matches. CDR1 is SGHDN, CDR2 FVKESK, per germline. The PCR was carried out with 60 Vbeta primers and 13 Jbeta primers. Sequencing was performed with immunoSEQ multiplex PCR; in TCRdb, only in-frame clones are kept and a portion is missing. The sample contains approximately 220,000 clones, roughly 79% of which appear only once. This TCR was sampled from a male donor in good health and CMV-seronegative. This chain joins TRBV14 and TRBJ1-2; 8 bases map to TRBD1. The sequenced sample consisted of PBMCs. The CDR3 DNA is TGTGCCAGCAGCCAGGGGGACAGGTTCTACGGCTACACCTTC. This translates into CASSQGDRFYGYTF.